This T cell receptor (beta chain) was sequenced for a study of T cells after posttransplantation cyclophosphamide. Treatment was busulfan-fludarabine conditioning, a marrow graft, and cyclophosphamide on days +3 and +4. V was pared by 2 bases and J by 7 bases, with 3 bases of the junction left unmatched. CDR3 length: 13 residues. Germline CDR1 reads SGHKS; CDR2 reads YYEKEE (reference sequence). TCRdb's copy holds only in-frame clones and misses some; the assay was immunoSEQ multiplex PCR. Here the sample spans 4,000 to 4,500 clones, 75% to 85% being singletons. The receptor was isolated from a male patient aged 25-45 years who received an allogeneic stem cell transplant from a related donor, was CMV-positive, and had no GVHD. Some T cells may be provided by the graft donor. Source: CD4+ T cells sorted from blood, taken around 250 days after a stem cell transplant with posttransplant cyclophosphamide. The rearrangement uses TRBV5-5 and TRBJ1-5; 7 positions match TRBD1. The CDR3 loop is CASSFSGGQPQHF. CDR3 DNA sequence: TGTGCCAGCAGCTTCTCAGGGGGGCAGCCCCAGCATTTT. The whole variable domain, filled in from reference TRBV5-5 and TRBJ1-5, reads DAGVTQSPTHLIKTRGQQVTLRCSPISGHKSVSWYQQVLGQGPQFIFQYYEKEERGRGNFPDRFSARQFPNYSSELNVNALLLGDSALYLCASSFSGGQPQHFGDGTRLSIL.